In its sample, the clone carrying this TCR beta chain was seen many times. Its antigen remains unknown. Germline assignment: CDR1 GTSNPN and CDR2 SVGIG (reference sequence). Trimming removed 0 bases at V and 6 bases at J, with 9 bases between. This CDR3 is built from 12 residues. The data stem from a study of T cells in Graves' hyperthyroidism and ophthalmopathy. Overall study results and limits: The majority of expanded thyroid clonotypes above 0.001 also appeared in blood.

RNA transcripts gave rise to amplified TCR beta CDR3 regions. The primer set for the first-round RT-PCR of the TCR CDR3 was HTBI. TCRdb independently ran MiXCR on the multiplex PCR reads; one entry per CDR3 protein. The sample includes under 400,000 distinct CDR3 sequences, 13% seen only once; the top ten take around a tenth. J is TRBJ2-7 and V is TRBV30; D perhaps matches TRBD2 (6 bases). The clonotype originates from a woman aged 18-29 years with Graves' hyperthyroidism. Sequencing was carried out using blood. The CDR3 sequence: CAWSVGGAEQYF. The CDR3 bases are TGTGCCTGGAGTGTCGGAGGGGCCGAGCAGTACTTC.